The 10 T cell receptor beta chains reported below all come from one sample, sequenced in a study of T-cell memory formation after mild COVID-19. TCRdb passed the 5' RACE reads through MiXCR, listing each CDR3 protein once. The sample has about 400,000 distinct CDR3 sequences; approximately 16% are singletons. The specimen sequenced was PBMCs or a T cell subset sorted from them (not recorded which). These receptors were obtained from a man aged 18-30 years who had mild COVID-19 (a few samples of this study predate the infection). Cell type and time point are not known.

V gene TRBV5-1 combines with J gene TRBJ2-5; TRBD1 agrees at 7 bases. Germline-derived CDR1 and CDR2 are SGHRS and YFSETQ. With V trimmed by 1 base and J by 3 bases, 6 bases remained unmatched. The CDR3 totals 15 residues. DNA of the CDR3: TGCGCCAGCAGCTTGCCTCTCGGGACAGAAGAGACCCAGTACTTC. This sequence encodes CASSLPLGTEETQYF.

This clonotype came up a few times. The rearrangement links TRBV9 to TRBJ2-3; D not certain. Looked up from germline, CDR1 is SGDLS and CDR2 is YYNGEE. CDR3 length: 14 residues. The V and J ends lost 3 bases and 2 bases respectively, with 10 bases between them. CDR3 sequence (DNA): TGTGCCAGCAGCGCTCTTCTATTCACAGATACGCAGTATTTT. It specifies CASSALLFTDTQYF. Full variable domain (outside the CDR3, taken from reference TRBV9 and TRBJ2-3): DSGVTQTPKHLITATGQRVTLRCSPRSGDLSVYWYQQSLDQGLQFLIQYYNGEERAKGNILERFSAQQFPDLHSELNLSSLELGDSALYFCASSALLFTDTQYFGPGTRLTVL.

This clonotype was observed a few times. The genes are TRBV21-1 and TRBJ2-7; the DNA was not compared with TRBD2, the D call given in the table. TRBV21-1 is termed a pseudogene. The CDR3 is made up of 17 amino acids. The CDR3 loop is CASSNVAGSSATYEQYV. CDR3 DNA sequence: TGTGCCAGCAGCAACGTCGCAGGGAGTAGTGCAACCTACGAGCAGTACGTC.

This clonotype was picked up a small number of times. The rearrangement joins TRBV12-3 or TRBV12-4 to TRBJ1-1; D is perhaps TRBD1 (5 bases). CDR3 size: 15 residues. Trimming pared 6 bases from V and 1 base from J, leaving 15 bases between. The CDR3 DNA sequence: TGTGCCAGCAGGCGCGGAGGGGACGGGAACACTGAAGCTTTCTTT. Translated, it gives CASRRGGDGNTEAFF.

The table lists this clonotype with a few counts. DNA of the CDR3: TGTGCCAGCAGTTTCACTAGCGAAGAGACCCAGTACTTC. Protein product: CASSFTSEETQYF. The chain links TRBV27 to TRBJ2-5; 7 nucleotides agree with TRBD2. The CDR3 is 13 residues long. V was pared by 3 bases and J by 3 bases, with 1 base of the junction left unmatched. Germline-derived CDR1 and CDR2 are MNHEY and SMNVEV (reference sequence).

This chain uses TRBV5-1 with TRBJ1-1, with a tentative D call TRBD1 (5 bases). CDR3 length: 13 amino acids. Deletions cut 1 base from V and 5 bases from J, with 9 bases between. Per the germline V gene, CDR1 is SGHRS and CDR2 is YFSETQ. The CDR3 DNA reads TGCGCCAGCAGCTTGATGGGGGGGACTGAAGCTTTCTTT. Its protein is CASSLMGGTEAFF. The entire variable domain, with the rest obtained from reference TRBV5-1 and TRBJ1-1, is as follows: KAGVTQTPRYLIKTRGQQVTLSCSPISGHRSVSWYQQTPGQGLQFLFEYFSETQRNKGNFPGRFSGRQFSNSRSEMNVSTLELGDSALYLCASSLMGGTEAFFGQGTRLTVV.

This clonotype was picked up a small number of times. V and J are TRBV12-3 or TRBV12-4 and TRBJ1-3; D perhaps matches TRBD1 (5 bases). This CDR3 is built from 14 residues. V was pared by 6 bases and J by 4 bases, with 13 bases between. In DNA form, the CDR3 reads TGTGCCAGCAGCGAACGGGGCCGCGGAAACACCATATATTTT. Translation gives CASSERGRGNTIYF.

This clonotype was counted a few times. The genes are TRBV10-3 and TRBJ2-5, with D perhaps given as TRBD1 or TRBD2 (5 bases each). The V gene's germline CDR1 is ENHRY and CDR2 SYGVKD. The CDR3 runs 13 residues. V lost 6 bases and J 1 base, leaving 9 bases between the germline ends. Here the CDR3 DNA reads TGTGCCATCAGCGGGGCACCCCAAGAGACCCAGTACTTC. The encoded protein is CAISGAPQETQYF.

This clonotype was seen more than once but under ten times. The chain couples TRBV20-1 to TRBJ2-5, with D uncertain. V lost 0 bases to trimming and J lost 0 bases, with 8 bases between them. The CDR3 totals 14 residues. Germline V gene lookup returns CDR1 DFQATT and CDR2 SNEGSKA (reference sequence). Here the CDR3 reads CSARDRIDQETQYF. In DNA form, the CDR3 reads TGCAGTGCTAGAGATAGGATAGACCAAGAGACCCAGTACTTC.

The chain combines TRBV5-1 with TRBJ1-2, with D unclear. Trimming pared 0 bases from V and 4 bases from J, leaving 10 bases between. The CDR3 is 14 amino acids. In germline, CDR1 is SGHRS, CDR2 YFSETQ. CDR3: CASSLELPIYGYTF. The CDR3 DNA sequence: TGCGCCAGCAGCTTGGAGTTGCCGATCTATGGCTACACCTTC.